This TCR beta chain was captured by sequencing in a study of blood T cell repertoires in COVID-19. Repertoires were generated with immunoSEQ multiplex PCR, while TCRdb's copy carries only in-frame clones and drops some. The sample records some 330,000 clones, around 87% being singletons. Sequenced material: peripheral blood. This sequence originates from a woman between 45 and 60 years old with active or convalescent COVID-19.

The CDR3 protein is CASSLAEGETQYF. The CDR3 bases are TGTGCCAGCAGCTTAGCGGAGGGAGAGACCCAGTACTTC. The rearrangement joins TRBV7-9 to TRBJ2-5, with a weak D call TRBD2 (6 bases). This CDR3 comprises 13 residues. V lost 0 bases and J 4 bases, leaving 6 bases between the germline ends. Germline V gene sequence: CDR1 SEHNR, CDR2 FQNEAQ (reference sequence).